This T cell receptor beta chain was recorded in a study of cytomegalovirus exposure and HLA in healthy donors. The PCR made use of 60 Vbeta and 13 Jbeta primers. The table came from immunoSEQ multiplex PCR; TCRdb's copy has only in-frame clones and leaves some out. Reported are about 140,000 clones; the ten largest clones contain 2% to 2.5%. As concerns this clone: The antigen remains unidentified.

Study outcomes and limitations: An Asian-associated ancestry cluster reportedly showed fewer N-insertions than the roughly 700-donor mean in a later analysis. Because they were indistinguishable, some V segments, including TRBV6-2 and TRBV6-3, were excluded.

This CDR3 is 15 amino acids long. Germline CDR1 is LNHDA and CDR2 is SQIVND (reference sequence). Trimming cost V 3 bases and J 10 bases; bases outside gene matches: 9. Sequenced: PBMCs. This TCR derives from a woman between 18 and 29 years old in good health and CMV-seronegative. V and J are TRBV19 and TRBJ1-4; 9 nucleotides line up with TRBD1. The CDR3: CASSIRDRANVKLFF. The CDR3 region has the DNA TGTGCCAGTAGTATCCGGGACAGGGCCAACGTAAAACTGTTTTTT.